The 26 T cell receptor beta chains below come from one sample, sequenced in a study of T cells after yellow fever vaccination. Via MiXCR, TCRdb re-called the 5' RACE reads, giving one row per CDR3 protein. The data contain some 220,000 distinct CDR3 sequences, more than 3% of them singletons. Specimen: CD4+ T cells sorted from PBMCs, collected 10 days after the yellow fever booster vaccination. The receptor set was obtained from a man between 18 and 35 years old who received the YFV17D yellow fever vaccine.

This clonotype was detected many times. The V and J genes are TRBV4-2 and TRBJ2-2; 15 bases align to TRBD2. Germline V gene sequence: CDR1 LGHNA, CDR2 YNFKEQ. The CDR3 covers 20 residues. V shed 4 bases, J shed 3 bases, and the junction held 12 bases outside the gene matches. The CDR3 reads CASSPQGSGLAGGHTGELFF. The CDR3 bases are TGTGCCAGCAGCCCCCAAGGGTCTGGACTAGCGGGGGGGCACACCGGGGAGCTGTTTTTT.

This clonotype was recorded at least ten times. This sequence joins TRBV4-2 and TRBJ2-2, with unresolved D. The CDR3 length is 18 residues. Germline V lookup: CDR1 LGHNA, CDR2 YNFKEQ. Trimming left V 0 bases short and J 1 base short, with 15 bases between. CDR3 bases: TGTGCCAGCAGCCAAGAGTCATATGCGTCCCTGAACACCGGGGAGCTGTTTTTT. Amino acids: CASSQESYASLNTGELFF.

This clonotype was observed many times. The chain combines TRBV5-1 with TRBJ2-3; the match to TRBD2 covers 8 bases. The J segment lost 0 bases and the V segment lost 4 bases, leaving 7 bases of the junction unmatched. From germline, CDR1 is SGHRS and CDR2 YFSETQ. There are 16 residues in the CDR3. The CDR3 region has the DNA TGCGCCAGCAGCAACCAAGCGGGGGACAGCACAGATACGCAGTATTTT. Amino acid sequence: CASSNQAGDSTDTQYF.

Regarding this clonotype: A clone one base away is much larger, so this may be a read error. The genes are TRBV5-1 and TRBJ2-5, with D perhaps TRBD2 (5 bases). Germline loops: CDR1 SGHRS, CDR2 YFSETQ. The CDR3 extends over 14 amino acids. V was cut by 1 base and J by 4 bases, with 11 bases left in between. The CDR3 region has the DNA TGCGCCAGCAGCTTGTCGGGATCGGGAGAGACCCAGTACTTC. Translated, it gives CASSLSGSGETQYF. Full variable domain (rest looked up from reference TRBV5-1 and TRBJ2-5): KAGVTQTPRYLIKTRGQQVTLSCSPISGHRSVSWYQQTPGQGLQFLFEYFSETQRNKGNFPGRFSGRQFSNSRSEMNVSTLELGDSALYLCASSLSGSGETQYFGPGTRLLVL.

This clonotype has ten or more counts. The chain joins TRBV6-2 or TRBV6-3 to TRBJ2-3; D may correspond to TRBD1 or TRBD2 (6 bases each). Germline loops: CDR1 MNHEY, CDR2 SVGEGT. This CDR3 has 12 residues. The ends were cut back, 11 bases at V and 5 bases at J, with 14 bases in the middle. The CDR3 protein is CAGKGGGDTQYF. The DNA of the CDR3 is TGTGCCGGCAAGGGGGGAGGAGATACGCAGTATTTT.

This clonotype was picked up many times. This chain joins TRBV9 and TRBJ2-4; 7 bases align to TRBD1. This CDR3 has 16 amino acids. Germline trimming cut 0 bases from V and 1 base from J; bases unmatched to any gene: 4. CDR1 and CDR2 from the germline V gene are SGDLS and YYNGEE. The CDR3 DNA reads TGTGCCAGCAGCGTAGAGATACAGGGGGCCAAAAACATTCAGTACTTC. It specifies CASSVEIQGAKNIQYF.

In its sample, this clonotype was seen a few times. The chain joins TRBV7-2 to TRBJ2-2; D tentatively fits TRBD1 or TRBD2 (6 bases each). The germline V and J ends were trimmed by 5 bases and 6 bases, with 13 bases remaining between them. CDR1 is SGHTA and CDR2 is FQGNSA in the germline V gene. This CDR3 is 14 amino acids long. The CDR3 sequence: CASSRGGGPGELFF. DNA of the CDR3: TGTGCCAGCAGCCGAGGAGGGGGGCCCGGGGAGCTGTTTTTT.

The chain carries TRBV29-1 and TRBJ2-5; 10 positions match TRBD2. Germline CDR1 SQVTM, CDR2 ANQGSEA. The CDR3 contains 13 residues. Trimming at V came to 3 bases and at J to 5 bases, leaving 3 bases not matched to a gene. This chain's CDR3 is CSVESAGGETQYF. Written as DNA, the CDR3 is TGCAGCGTTGAGTCAGCGGGGGGGGAGACCCAGTACTTC.

J is TRBJ2-1 and V is TRBV7-3, with D perhaps matching TRBD2 (6 bases). Germline-derived CDR1 and CDR2 are SGHTA and FQGTGA. V was clipped by 5 bases and J by 9 bases, with 20 bases between them. CDR3 length equals 15 residues. Here the CDR3 reads CASSPGLGGLGEQFF. CDR3 DNA sequence: TGTGCCAGCAGCCCAGGTCTGGGGGGTCTGGGTGAGCAGTTCTTC.

The table lists this clonotype with a few counts. The chain recombines TRBV5-1 with TRBJ1-1; the D gene is possibly TRBD1 (6 bases). CDR3 length: 15 amino acids. V lost 2 bases and J 0 bases, leaving 11 bases between the germline ends. Germline loops: CDR1 SGHRS, CDR2 YFSETQ. The CDR3 coding sequence is TGCGCCAGCAGCTTATATACAGGGTTGAACACTGAAGCTTTCTTT. It is translated as CASSLYTGLNTEAFF. The full variable domain, its missing parts supplied by reference TRBV5-1 and TRBJ1-1, is KAGVTQTPRYLIKTRGQQVTLSCSPISGHRSVSWYQQTPGQGLQFLFEYFSETQRNKGNFPGRFSGRQFSNSRSEMNVSTLELGDSALYLCASSLYTGLNTEAFFGQGTRLTVV.

This clonotype was counted ten times or more. The chain links TRBV5-1 to TRBJ1-1, with unresolved D. Per the germline V gene, CDR1 is SGHRS and CDR2 is YFSETQ. This CDR3 spans 16 amino acids. The ends were cut back, 4 bases at V and 5 bases at J, with 21 bases in the middle. In DNA form, the CDR3 reads TGCGCCAGCAGCCTTTTTTCGGTAGGATTGATGACTGAAGCTTTCTTT. As protein: CASSLFSVGLMTEAFF. The whole variable domain, remainder taken from reference TRBV5-1 and TRBJ1-1, is KAGVTQTPRYLIKTRGQQVTLSCSPISGHRSVSWYQQTPGQGLQFLFEYFSETQRNKGNFPGRFSGRQFSNSRSEMNVSTLELGDSALYLCASSLFSVGLMTEAFFGQGTRLTVV.

This clonotype was picked up a small number of times. This chain's CDR3 is CAISLSQNTEAFF. DNA of the CDR3: TGTGCCATCAGCTTAAGCCAGAACACTGAAGCTTTCTTT. The chain carries TRBV10-3 and TRBJ1-1; no clear D. V was shortened by 6 bases and J by 1 base, with 9 bases between the two germline ends. Germline CDR1 and CDR2: ENHRY and SYGVKD. The CDR3 loop spans 13 amino acids.

This clonotype was counted many times. The rearrangement joins TRBV29-1 to TRBJ2-3; no firm D call. CDR3 length: 14 residues. V was cut by 4 bases and J by 0 bases, with 11 bases left in between. Germline CDR1 reads SQVTM; CDR2 reads ANQGSEA. The CDR3 coding sequence is TGCAGCGTTGTCAGCCTCCTGAGCACAGATACGCAGTATTTT. Its translation: CSVVSLLSTDTQYF.

This clonotype was observed a handful of times. The chain employs TRBV5-1 and TRBJ2-1; TRBD2 might be the D (6 bases). The germline CDR1 and CDR2 sequences are SGHRS and YFSETQ. V lost 7 bases and J lost 1, with 18 bases in between. This CDR3 contains 16 residues. DNA of the CDR3: TGCGCCAGCTCCATCATGGGAGGCATTTCCTACAATGAGCAGTTCTTC. This translates into CASSIMGGISYNEQFF.

This clonotype was counted only a few times. The rearrangement uses TRBV7-2 and TRBJ1-2; D possibly corresponds to TRBD1 (6 bases). V lost 1 base to trimming and J lost 2 bases, with 8 bases between them. CDR1 and CDR2 (germline): SGHTA, FQGNSA. The CDR3 has 14 residues. CDR3 DNA sequence: TGTGCCAGCAGCTTAGGGGGGCAGAACTATGGCTACACCTTC. Translation gives CASSLGGQNYGYTF. Full variable domain (missing parts from reference TRBV7-2 and TRBJ1-2): GAGVSQSPSNKVTEKGKDVELRCDPISGHTALYWYRQSLGQGLEFLIYFQGNSAPDKSGLPSDRFSAERTGGSVSTLTIQRTQQEDSAVYLCASSLGGQNYGYTFGSGTRLTVV.

This clonotype was seen a handful of times. The chain has TRBV20-1 and TRBJ1-5; TRBD1 matches at 7 bases. V shed 4 bases and J 6 bases; nucleotides not matched to a gene: 6. The germline V gene encodes CDR1 DFQATT and CDR2 SNEGSKA (reference sequence). This CDR3 has 13 residues. The DNA for the CDR3 is TGCAGTGCTATGGGACAGATGATTCAGCCCCAGCATTTT. Residues: CSAMGQMIQPQHF.

This clonotype has ten or more counts. The CDR3 is CASSSSGGERSYEQYV. DNA of the CDR3: TGTGCCAGCAGTTCTTCAGGAGGAGAGAGGTCCTACGAGCAGTACGTC. The V and J genes are TRBV28 and TRBJ2-7; D possibly corresponds to TRBD2 (5 bases). V lost 4 bases to trimming and J lost 1 base, with 17 bases between them. The CDR3 is made up of 16 amino acids. Per germline, CDR1 MDHEN and CDR2 SYDVKM.

Many counts were recorded for this clonotype. The junction does not match germline at one end; this may be a read error. The chain uses TRBV12-3 or TRBV12-4 and TRBJ2-7; TRBD2 is a possible D gene (5 bases). The CDR3 covers 12 residues. The CDR3 coding sequence is TGTGCCAGCAGTTTAATCCCCGGACTCCATGCTTTC. This gives the protein CASSLIPGLHAF.

This clonotype came up a few times. The gene calls are TRBV20-1 and TRBJ1-5, with D possibly matching TRBD1 (6 bases). CDR3 size: 13 residues. V was clipped by 6 bases and J by 6 bases, with 15 bases between them. Germline CDR1 reads DFQATT; CDR2 reads SNEGSKA (reference sequence). The CDR3 DNA reads TGCAGTGCCATAAACAGGGTTGGTCAGCCCCAGCATTTT. Protein: CSAINRVGQPQHF.

V and J are TRBV19 and TRBJ1-1, with D unclear. Looked up from germline, CDR1 is LNHDA and CDR2 is SQIVND (reference sequence). Trimming took 7 bases from V and 2 from J, leaving 5 bases between them. The CDR3 runs 11 residues. CDR3 sequence: CASKRNTEAFF. In nucleotides, the CDR3 is TGTGCCAGTAAACGCAACACTGAAGCTTTCTTT.

This chain connects TRBV10-3 to TRBJ2-6; perhaps TRBD1 as D (6 bases). The CDR3 is 16 amino acids. V gave up 10 bases and J gave up 0 bases, with 16 bases separating them. Germline V gene lookup returns CDR1 ENHRY and CDR2 SYGVKD. The CDR3 here is CATEGGRGSGANVLTF. CDR3 in DNA: TGTGCCACCGAAGGGGGAAGGGGCTCTGGGGCCAACGTCCTGACTTTC.

The rearrangement uses TRBV3-1 and TRBJ1-1; D uncertain. V lost 5 bases, J lost 5 bases, and 15 bases lay in between. The germline V gene encodes CDR1 LGHDT and CDR2 YNNKEL (reference sequence). The CDR3 is 14 residues long. The CDR3 region is CASSRRETGTEAFF. In DNA form, the CDR3 reads TGTGCCAGCAGCAGGCGGGAGACTGGGACTGAAGCTTTCTTT.

This clonotype has at least ten counts. The rearrangement links TRBV7-2 to TRBJ2-5, with 7 bases matching TRBD1. CDR3 length equals 16 residues. The trim removed 2 bases at V and 1 base at J, leaving 7 bases unmatched. CDR1 and CDR2 (germline): SGHTA, FQGNSA. CDR3 region: CASSLPQGDLQETQYF. The CDR3 DNA is TGTGCCAGCAGCTTACCCCAGGGGGATCTCCAAGAGACCCAGTACTTC.

This clonotype was detected a few times. V and J are TRBV25-1 and TRBJ2-1, with D perhaps TRBD2 (6 bases). Per the germline V gene, CDR1 is MGHDK and CDR2 is SYGVNS. V lost 7 bases and J lost 2, with 9 bases in between. The CDR3 spans 13 residues. In DNA, the CDR3 is TGTGCCAGCACTAGCGCAGCCTACAATGAGCAGTTCTTC. Protein sequence: CASTSAAYNEQFF.

This clonotype has just a few counts. As DNA, the CDR3 is TGCAGTGCTCTGACCGCTAGCTCCTACAATGAGCAGTTCTTC. It yields the protein CSALTASSYNEQFF. The chain carries TRBV20-1 and TRBJ2-1, with D unresolved. The CDR3 covers 14 residues. With 5 bases removed from V and 0 bases from J, the gap between germline ends came to 11 bases. Per the germline V gene, CDR1 is DFQATT and CDR2 is SNEGSKA (reference sequence).

V and J are TRBV20-1 and TRBJ1-5, with TRBD1 as a possible D gene (5 bases). The CDR3 is made up of 17 amino acids. The germline CDR1 and CDR2 sequences are DFQATT and SNEGSKA (reference sequence). With 0 bases removed from V and 4 bases from J, the gap between germline ends came to 19 bases. For the CDR3, the DNA is TGCAGTGCTAGAGATCGTAGGCAGGGATTTTGGAATCAGCCCCAGCATTTT. This translates into CSARDRRQGFWNQPQHF.